This T cell receptor (beta chain) stems from a study of shared clonotypes between healthy human individuals. Study results and caveats: It was observed that approximately 5% of naive CD4 clonotypes were shared across several donors.

In its sample, this clone was seen many times. The antigen is undetermined. This table comes from immunoSEQ multiplex PCR, and its TCRdb copy is limited to in-frame clones, with some not included. The table includes some 2.1 million clones, 85% to 95% detected once. Sequencing was carried out using naive CD4+ T cells sorted from blood. Noted subset: CD45RA+ positively selected. The source of this sequence is a man aged 18 to 35 in good health.

CDR3 protein: CASSERNPPGTF. CDR3 nucleotide sequence: TGTGCCAGCAGTGAGCGGAACCCACCGGGTACCTTC. This sequence joins TRBV2 and TRBJ1-2, with D unclear. This CDR3 comprises 12 residues. The V and J ends lost 3 bases and 14 bases respectively, with 16 bases between them. Germline V gives CDR1 SNHLY, CDR2 FYNNEI.